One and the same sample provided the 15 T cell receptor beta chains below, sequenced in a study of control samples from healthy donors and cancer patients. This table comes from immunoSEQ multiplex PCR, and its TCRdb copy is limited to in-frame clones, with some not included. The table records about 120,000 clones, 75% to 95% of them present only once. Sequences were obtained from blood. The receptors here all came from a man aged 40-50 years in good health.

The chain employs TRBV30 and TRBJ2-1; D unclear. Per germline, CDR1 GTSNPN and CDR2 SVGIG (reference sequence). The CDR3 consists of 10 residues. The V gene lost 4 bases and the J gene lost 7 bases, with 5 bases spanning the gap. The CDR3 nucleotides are TGTGCCTGGAAAAGGAATGAGCAGTTCTTC. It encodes CAWKRNEQFF.

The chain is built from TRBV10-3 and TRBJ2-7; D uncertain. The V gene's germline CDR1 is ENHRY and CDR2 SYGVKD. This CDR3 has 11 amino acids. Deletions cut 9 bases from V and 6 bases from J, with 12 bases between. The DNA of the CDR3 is TGTGCCATTTCTCCAGGCGCCGAGCAGTACTTC. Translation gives CAISPGAEQYF.

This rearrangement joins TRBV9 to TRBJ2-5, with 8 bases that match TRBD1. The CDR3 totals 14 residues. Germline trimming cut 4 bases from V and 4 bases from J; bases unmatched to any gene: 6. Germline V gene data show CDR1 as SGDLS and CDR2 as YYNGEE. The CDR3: CASSPRTGTETQYF. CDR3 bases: TGTGCCAGCAGCCCGCGGACAGGGACAGAGACCCAGTACTTC.

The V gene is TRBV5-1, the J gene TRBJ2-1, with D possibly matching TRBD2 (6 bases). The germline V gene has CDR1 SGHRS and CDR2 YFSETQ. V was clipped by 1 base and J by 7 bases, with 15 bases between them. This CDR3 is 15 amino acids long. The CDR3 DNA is TGCGCCAGCAGCTTGAGCATGGGACTCCTGAATGAGCAGTTCTTC. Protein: CASSLSMGLLNEQFF. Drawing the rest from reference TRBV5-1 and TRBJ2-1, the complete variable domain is KAGVTQTPRYLIKTRGQQVTLSCSPISGHRSVSWYQQTPGQGLQFLFEYFSETQRNKGNFPGRFSGRQFSNSRSEMNVSTLELGDSALYLCASSLSMGLLNEQFFGPGTRLTVL.

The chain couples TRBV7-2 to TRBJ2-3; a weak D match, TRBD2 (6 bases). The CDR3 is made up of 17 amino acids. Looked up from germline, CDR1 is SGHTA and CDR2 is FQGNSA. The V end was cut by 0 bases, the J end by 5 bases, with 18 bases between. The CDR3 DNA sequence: TGTGCCAGCAGCTTAGCGTCCGGGGGAGGTATGGGAGATACGCAGTATTTT. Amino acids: CASSLASGGGMGDTQYF.

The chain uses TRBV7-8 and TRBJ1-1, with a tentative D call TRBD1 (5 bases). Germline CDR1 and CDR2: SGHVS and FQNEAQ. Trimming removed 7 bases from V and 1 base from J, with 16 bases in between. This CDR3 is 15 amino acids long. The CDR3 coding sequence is TGTGCCAGCACCCCGGGAAACAGGAAGAACACTGAAGCTTTCTTT. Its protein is CASTPGNRKNTEAFF.

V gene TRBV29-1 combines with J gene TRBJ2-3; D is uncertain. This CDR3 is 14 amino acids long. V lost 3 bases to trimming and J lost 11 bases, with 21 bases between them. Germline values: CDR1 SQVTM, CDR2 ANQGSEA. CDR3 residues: CSVEDLIRVGVQYF. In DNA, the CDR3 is TGCAGCGTTGAGGACCTTATTAGGGTGGGTGTGCAGTATTTT.

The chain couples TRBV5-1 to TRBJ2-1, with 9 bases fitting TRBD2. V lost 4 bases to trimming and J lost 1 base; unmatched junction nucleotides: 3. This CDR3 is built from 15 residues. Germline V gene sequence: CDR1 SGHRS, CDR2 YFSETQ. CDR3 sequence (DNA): TGCGCCAGCAGCCGGACTAGCGTTTCCTACAATGAGCAGTTCTTC. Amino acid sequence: CASSRTSVSYNEQFF.

CDR3 coding DNA: TGTGCCAGCAGTCGGACACCCCGTAACTCAGATACGCAGTATTTT. As protein: CASSRTPRNSDTQYF. The chain joins TRBV27 to TRBJ2-3; possibly TRBD1 for D (5 bases). This CDR3 has 15 residues. Germline CDR1 MNHEY, CDR2 SMNVEV (reference sequence). Trimming took off 5 bases at V and 4 bases at J, with 16 bases between the two ends.

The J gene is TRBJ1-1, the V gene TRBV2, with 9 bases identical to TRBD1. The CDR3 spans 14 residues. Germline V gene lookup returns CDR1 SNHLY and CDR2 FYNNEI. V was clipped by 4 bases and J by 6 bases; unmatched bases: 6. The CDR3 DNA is TGTGCCAGCAGTGTAGACAGGGGGGCGGCTGAAGCTTTCTTT. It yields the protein CASSVDRGAAEAFF.

The CDR3 sequence is CASSGTSAPDTQYF. CDR3 sequence (DNA): TGTGCCAGCAGCGGGACTAGCGCCCCAGATACGCAGTATTTT. The chain couples TRBV5-4 to TRBJ2-3; 10 bases match TRBD2. The CDR3 runs to 14 residues. The germline V gene encodes CDR1 SGHNT and CDR2 YYREEE (reference sequence). V lost 4 bases to trimming and J lost 4 bases; unmatched junction nucleotides: 3.

This CDR3 reads CASSGGRVIDTQYF. In DNA form, the CDR3 reads TGCGCCAGCAGTGGAGGACGGGTGATAGATACGCAGTATTTT. The chain combines TRBV10-2 with TRBJ2-3; D is unclear. CDR1 is WSHSY and CDR2 is SAAADI in the germline V gene. This CDR3 comprises 14 residues. V dropped 4 bases and J dropped 5 bases, with 13 bases sitting between them.

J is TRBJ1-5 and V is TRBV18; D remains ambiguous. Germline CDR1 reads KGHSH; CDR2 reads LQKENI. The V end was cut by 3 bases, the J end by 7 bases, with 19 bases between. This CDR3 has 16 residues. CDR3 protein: CASSPTSSGMDQPQHF. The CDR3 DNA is TGTGCCAGCTCACCGACCTCCTCGGGGATGGACCAGCCCCAGCATTTT.

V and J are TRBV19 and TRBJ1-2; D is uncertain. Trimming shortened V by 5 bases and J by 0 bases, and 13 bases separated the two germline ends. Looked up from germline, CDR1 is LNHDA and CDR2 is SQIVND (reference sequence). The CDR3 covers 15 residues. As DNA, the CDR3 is TGTGCCAGTAGTCCCCGACGTGGAACTAACTATGGCTACACCTTC. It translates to CASSPRRGTNYGYTF.

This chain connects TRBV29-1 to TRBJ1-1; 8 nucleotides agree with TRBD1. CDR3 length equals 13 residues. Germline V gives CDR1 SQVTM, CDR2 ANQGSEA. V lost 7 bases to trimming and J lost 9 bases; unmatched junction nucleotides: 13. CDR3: CSGLGTGGRKAFF. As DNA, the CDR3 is TGCAGCGGGCTTGGGACAGGCGGTCGGAAAGCTTTCTTT.